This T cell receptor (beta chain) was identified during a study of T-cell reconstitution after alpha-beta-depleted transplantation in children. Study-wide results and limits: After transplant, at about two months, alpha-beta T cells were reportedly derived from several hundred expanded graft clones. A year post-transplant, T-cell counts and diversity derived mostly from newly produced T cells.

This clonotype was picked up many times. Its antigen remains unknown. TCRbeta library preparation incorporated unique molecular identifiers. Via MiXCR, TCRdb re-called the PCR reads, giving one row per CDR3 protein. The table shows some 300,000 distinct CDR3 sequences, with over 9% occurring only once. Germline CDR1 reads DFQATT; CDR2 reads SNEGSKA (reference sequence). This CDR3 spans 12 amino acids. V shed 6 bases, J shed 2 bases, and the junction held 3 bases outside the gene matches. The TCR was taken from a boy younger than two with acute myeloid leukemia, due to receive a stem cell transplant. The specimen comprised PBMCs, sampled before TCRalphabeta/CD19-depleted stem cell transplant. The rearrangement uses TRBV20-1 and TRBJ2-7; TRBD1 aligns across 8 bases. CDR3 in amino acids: CSAIQGAYEQYF. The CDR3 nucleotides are TGCAGTGCCATACAGGGGGCCTACGAGCAGTACTTC.